The clone carrying this T cell receptor beta chain was seen ten or more times. Its antigen is undetermined. The V end lost 3 bases, the J end lost 5 bases, and 11 bases lay between the germline ends. The V gene's germline CDR1 is MDHEN and CDR2 SYDVKM. The CDR3 spans 14 residues. This record comes from a study of identical twins. TCRdb used MiXCR to reprocess the 5' RACE reads, holding one entry per CDR3 protein. Among roughly 690,000 distinct CDR3 sequences listed, approximately 6.1% were seen once. Notes on the study in general: Sequences that were beta out-of-frame showed weaker excess twin sharing. With abundant cord blood beta clonotypes, insertions were fewer; memory repertoires showed no such pattern. Twin sharing of out-of-frame TCR alpha was underestimated by models in monozygotic pairs.

The gene calls are TRBV28 and TRBJ2-4; D may correspond to TRBD1 or TRBD2 (6 bases each). The sample was naive T cells sorted from blood. The source is a man younger than 30 in good health. CDR3 loop: CASSLKGGQNIQYF. DNA for the CDR3: TGTGCCAGCAGTTTGAAGGGGGGCCAAAACATTCAGTACTTC.